One sample yielded the 6 T cell receptor beta chains listed below, sequenced in a study of Graves' ophthalmopathy and Graves' hyperthyroidism. The study amplified TCR beta CDR3 regions using RNA transcripts. Investigators did first-round RT-PCR with HTBI primers, then second-round multiplex PCR. TCRdb itself ran the multiplex PCR reads through MiXCR, one entry per CDR3 protein. In the table there are about 640,000 distinct CDR3 sequences, about 38% of which are singletons. Source material: peripheral blood. Receptors were obtained from an adult man with Graves' ophthalmopathy.

This clonotype was counted at least ten times. The chain recombines TRBV7-2 with TRBJ2-7; 9 positions agree with TRBD1. The CDR3 is made up of 12 amino acids. V was pared by 5 bases and J by 9 bases, with 5 bases of the junction left unmatched. The germline V gene has CDR1 SGHTA and CDR2 FQGNSA. CDR3: CASSQQGAVQYF. The DNA for the CDR3 is TGTGCCAGCAGCCAACAGGGGGCGGTGCAGTACTTC.

This clonotype has a count of ten or more. The chain has TRBV10-3 and TRBJ2-2; 7 bases map to TRBD2. CDR1 is ENHRY, CDR2 SYGVKD, per germline. The V and J ends lost 4 bases and 9 bases, in that order; junction bases with no gene match: 11. CDR3 size: 15 residues. The CDR3 region has the DNA TGTGCCATCAGTGCTAGCGGAGCCCTGCCCCGGGAGCTGTTTTTT. Translation: CAISASGALPRELFF.

This rearrangement joins TRBV7-8 to TRBJ1-5; 7 positions match TRBD1. The J segment lost 5 bases and the V segment lost 5 bases, leaving 6 bases of the junction unmatched. The germline V gene encodes CDR1 SGHVS and CDR2 FQNEAQ. This CDR3 is 14 amino acids long. The CDR3 nucleotides are TGTGCCAGCAGCCCGGGACAGCGCCATCAGCCCCAGCATTTT. This codes for CASSPGQRHQPQHF. The full variable domain, rest sourced from reference TRBV7-8 and TRBJ1-5, is GAGVSQSPRYKVAKRGQDVALRCDPISGHVSLFWYQQALGQGPEFLTYFQNEAQLDKSGLPSDRFFAERPEGSVSTLKIQRTQQEDSAVYLCASSPGQRHQPQHFGDGTRLSIL.

The table lists this clonotype with many counts. The CDR3 region has the DNA TGTGCCGCCGGGGGCAACACTGAAGCTTTCTTT. Amino acid sequence: CAAGGNTEAFF. The chain recombines TRBV7-9 with TRBJ1-1, with TRBD1 as a possible D gene (6 bases). V lost 11 bases, J lost 2 bases, and 9 bases lay in between. The CDR3 sequence is 11 residues long. Looked up from germline, CDR1 is SEHNR and CDR2 is FQNEAQ (reference sequence).

The table lists this clonotype with many counts. J is TRBJ2-7 and V is TRBV5-6; D perhaps matches TRBD1 (6 bases). Germline V gives CDR1 SGHDT, CDR2 YYEEEE. V lost 0 bases to trimming and J lost 2 bases, with 12 bases between them. The CDR3 contains 15 residues. The CDR3 protein is CASSLVGQQAYEQYF. The CDR3 nucleotides are TGTGCCAGCAGCTTGGTTGGACAGCAGGCCTACGAGCAGTACTTC.

This chain links TRBV19 with TRBJ1-5; the match to TRBD1 covers 9 bases. With V trimmed by 6 bases and J by 7 bases, 10 bases remained unmatched. This CDR3 contains 15 residues. Germline V gene lookup returns CDR1 LNHDA and CDR2 SQIVND (reference sequence). CDR3 loop: CASRRGQGTRQPQHF. CDR3 bases: TGTGCCAGTAGAAGAGGACAGGGGACGAGGCAGCCCCAGCATTTT.